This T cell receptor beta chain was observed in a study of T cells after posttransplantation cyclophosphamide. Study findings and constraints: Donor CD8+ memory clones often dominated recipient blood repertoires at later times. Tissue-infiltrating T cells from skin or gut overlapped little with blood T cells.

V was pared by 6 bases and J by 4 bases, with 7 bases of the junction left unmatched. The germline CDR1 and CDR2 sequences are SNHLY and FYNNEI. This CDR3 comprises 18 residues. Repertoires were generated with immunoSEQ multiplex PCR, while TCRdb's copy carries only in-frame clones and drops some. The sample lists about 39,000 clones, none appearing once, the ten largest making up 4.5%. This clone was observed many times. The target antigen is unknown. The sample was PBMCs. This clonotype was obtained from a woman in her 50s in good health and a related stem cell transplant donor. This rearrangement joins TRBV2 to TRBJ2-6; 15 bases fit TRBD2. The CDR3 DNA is TGTGCCAGCAGCTTTGGACTAGCGGGGGGGCCGGGGGCCAACGTCCTGACTTTC. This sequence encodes CASSFGLAGGPGANVLTF.